One sample yielded the 18 T cell receptor beta chains listed below, sequenced in a study of control samples from healthy donors and cancer patients. Produced via immunoSEQ multiplex PCR; TCRdb's table is partial and in-frame only. The table has 100,000 to 110,000 clones, roughly 84% seen once. Sample: blood. The receptor set was obtained from a woman aged 45 to 65 in good health.

This sequence joins TRBV7-2 and TRBJ1-5; D not resolved. Trimming cost V 1 base and J 5 bases, with 3 bases left between them. CDR1 SGHTA and CDR2 FQGNSA come from the germline V gene. This CDR3 is 12 amino acids long. The CDR3 DNA is TGTGCCAGCAGCTTAGGGGATCAGCCCCAGCATTTT. This gives the protein CASSLGDQPQHF. Full variable domain (missing parts from reference TRBV7-2 and TRBJ1-5): GAGVSQSPSNKVTEKGKDVELRCDPISGHTALYWYRQSLGQGLEFLIYFQGNSAPDKSGLPSDRFSAERTGGSVSTLTIQRTQQEDSAVYLCASSLGDQPQHFGDGTRLSIL.

This clone was counted between two and nine times. This chain connects TRBV19 to TRBJ2-5; D is perhaps TRBD2 (5 bases). V dropped 0 bases and J dropped 4 bases, with 9 bases sitting between them. The CDR3 is 14 amino acids. Germline V gene sequence: CDR1 LNHDA, CDR2 SQIVND (reference sequence). The DNA of the CDR3 is TGTGCCAGTAGTATAGATACAGAGGGAGAGACCCAGTACTTC. Translating gives CASSIDTEGETQYF.

This clone was counted only a few times. The J gene is TRBJ2-5, the V gene TRBV11-2; D unclear. The CDR3 consists of 13 residues. Per the germline V gene, CDR1 is SGHAT and CDR2 is FQNNGV. V was clipped by 5 bases and J by 3 bases, with 10 bases between them. The DNA for the CDR3 is TGTGCCAGCAGCCAAAGGGTTGAAGAGACCCAGTACTTC. This gives the protein CASSQRVEETQYF.

V is TRBV12-3 or TRBV12-4 and J is TRBJ2-5; D may match TRBD1 or TRBD2 (6 bases each). The CDR3 extends over 13 amino acids. V lost 3 bases and J 5 bases, leaving 10 bases between the germline ends. The CDR3 is CASSLGAGETQYF. Here the CDR3 DNA reads TGTGCCAGCAGTTTGGGGGCGGGGGAGACCCAGTACTTC.

The CDR3 nucleotides are TGTGCCACCAGCAGAGATCTTGTGGGCACCGGGGAGCTGTTTTTT. This translates into CATSRDLVGTGELFF. V and J are TRBV15 and TRBJ2-2; unclear D gene. The CDR3 loop spans 15 amino acids. CDR1 is LNHNV and CDR2 is YYDKDF in the germline V gene (reference sequence). V was cut by 0 bases and J by 4 bases, with 9 bases left in between. The entire variable domain, with the rest obtained from reference TRBV15 and TRBJ2-2, is as follows: DAMVIQNPRYQVTQFGKPVTLSCSQTLNHNVMYWYQQKSSQAPKLLFHYYDKDFNNEADTPDNFQSRRPNTSFCFLDIRSPGLGDTAMYLCATSRDLVGTGELFFGEGSRLTVL.

This chain joins TRBV12-3 or TRBV12-4 and TRBJ2-7; 7 nucleotides agree with TRBD1. The CDR3 has 13 residues. The V and J ends lost 10 bases and 0 bases, in that order; junction bases with no gene match: 6. CDR3 sequence: CATTQGSSYEQYF. The CDR3 DNA is TGTGCCACTACACAGGGGAGCTCCTACGAGCAGTACTTC.

The gene calls are TRBV24-1 and TRBJ1-2, with D possibly TRBD1 on 5 matching bases. Germline CDR1 and CDR2: KGHDR and SFDVKD. With 4 bases removed from V and 4 bases from J, the gap between germline ends came to 12 bases. The CDR3 is 14 residues long. CDR3 sequence reads: CATSEDYRSYGYTF. The CDR3 nucleotides read TGTGCCACCAGTGAGGATTACAGGAGCTATGGCTACACCTTC.

The CDR3 spells CASSLANSNQPQHF. The CDR3 DNA follows: TGTGCCAGCAGCTTAGCAAATAGCAATCAGCCCCAGCATTTT. V and J are TRBV7-9 and TRBJ1-5; no clear D. CDR1 is SEHNR, CDR2 FQNEAQ, per germline (reference sequence). V shed 0 bases and J shed 0 bases, with 3 bases lying between them. CDR3 length equals 14 residues. The complete variable domain, with remaining parts taken from reference TRBV7-9 and TRBJ1-5, reads DTGVSQNPRHKITKRGQNVTFRCDPISEHNRLYWYRQTLGQGPEFLTYFQNEAQLEKSRLLSDRFSAERPKGSFSTLEIQRTEQGDSAMYLCASSLANSNQPQHFGDGTRLSIL.

For this clone: Within the sample, other DNA sequences also encode this same CDR3. The CDR3 DNA is TGTGCCAGCAGCTTAGGGGGCGCGAGCAATCAGCCCCAGCATTTT. The encoded protein is CASSLGGASNQPQHF. The J gene is TRBJ1-5, the V gene TRBV7-6; D may be TRBD1 (5 bases). V was cut by 1 base and J by 1 base, with 8 bases left in between. Germline V lookup: CDR1 SGHVS, CDR2 FNYEAQ. The CDR3 totals 15 residues.

The chain combines TRBV7-9 with TRBJ1-5, with D unclear. The germline V gene encodes CDR1 SEHNR and CDR2 FQNEAQ (reference sequence). The CDR3 has 14 residues. V was pared by 5 bases and J by 2 bases, with 10 bases between. In nucleotides, the CDR3 is TGTGCCAGCAGCCTGCGGGGAGGCAATCAGCCCCAGCATTTT. This translates into CASSLRGGNQPQHF.

The chain joins TRBV6-5 to TRBJ1-6, with a possible D match to TRBD1 (6 bases). The CDR3 sequence is 14 residues long. V lost 6 bases and J 5 bases, leaving 11 bases between the germline ends. Germline CDR1 MNHEY, CDR2 SVGAGI. CDR3 nucleotides: TGTGCCAGCAGCGGTGGACAGAATAATTCACCCCTCCACTTT. Protein product: CASSGGQNNSPLHF.

The V and J genes are TRBV27 and TRBJ1-2; D not resolved. The ends were cut back, 2 bases at V and 6 bases at J, with 10 bases in the middle. This CDR3 has 13 amino acids. The germline V gene has CDR1 MNHEY and CDR2 SMNVEV (reference sequence). The CDR3 DNA reads as TGTGCCAGCAGTTTAGGTCTGGTGAATGGCTACACCTTC. Translated: CASSLGLVNGYTF.

DNA for the CDR3: TGCGCCAGCAGCCGGGGGTCGGGACAGGGTGGCTTCCTGTTCACCTTC. It yields the protein CASSRGSGQGGFLFTF. The V gene is TRBV5-1, the J gene TRBJ1-2, with 9 bases that match TRBD1. CDR3 length: 16 residues. Per the germline V gene, CDR1 is SGHRS and CDR2 is YFSETQ. The V segment lost 4 bases and the J segment 13 bases; nucleotides outside the gene matches: 20.

The chain joins TRBV29-1 to TRBJ2-1, with D possibly being TRBD2 (5 bases). This CDR3 has 14 residues. Trimming removed 0 bases at V and 12 bases at J, with 18 bases between. CDR1 SQVTM and CDR2 ANQGSEA come from the germline V gene. CDR3: CSVEDLTRAPGQFF. In nucleotides, the CDR3 is TGCAGCGTTGAAGATCTTACTAGGGCTCCCGGGCAGTTCTTC.

The V and J genes are TRBV19 and TRBJ2-2; tentatively, D is TRBD2 (6 bases). There are 15 residues in the CDR3. Germline V gene data show CDR1 as LNHDA and CDR2 as SQIVND (reference sequence). Deletions cut 5 bases from V and 3 bases from J, with 13 bases between. CDR3 loop: CASSLWVADTGELFF. The CDR3 DNA reads TGTGCCAGTAGTCTGTGGGTAGCGGACACCGGGGAGCTGTTTTTT. The full variable domain, in which reference TRBV19 and TRBJ2-2 provide the parts outside the CDR3, is DGGITQSPKYLFRKEGQNVTLSCEQNLNHDAMYWYRQDPGQGLRLIYYSQIVNDFQKGDIAEGYSVSREKKESFPLTVTSAQKNPTAFYLCASSLWVADTGELFFGEGSRLTVL.

This chain connects TRBV7-3 to TRBJ2-2, with D unclear. The CDR3 consists of 12 residues. Germline V lookup: CDR1 SGHTA, CDR2 FQGTGA. Trimming pared 2 bases from V and 6 bases from J, leaving 4 bases between. CDR3 coding DNA: TGTGCCAGCAGCTTAGGCCCCGGGGAGCTGTTTTTT. Translated, it gives CASSLGPGELFF.

This chain connects TRBV7-3 to TRBJ2-3; TRBD2 agrees at 12 bases. The CDR3 totals 16 residues. The ends lost 8 bases at V and 0 bases at J; junction bases unmatched: 6. Germline loops: CDR1 SGHTA, CDR2 FQGTGA. The CDR3 loop is CASRLAGGHSTDTQYF. The CDR3 nucleotides read TGTGCCAGCCGGCTAGCGGGAGGGCATAGCACAGATACGCAGTATTTT. Full variable domain (outside the CDR3, taken from reference TRBV7-3 and TRBJ2-3): GAGVSQTPSNKVTEKGKYVELRCDPISGHTALYWYRQSLGQGPEFLIYFQGTGAADDSGLPNDRFFAVRPEGSVSTLKIQRTERGDSAVYLCASRLAGGHSTDTQYFGPGTRLTVL.

The chain joins TRBV7-9 to TRBJ2-1; TRBD2 matches 8 bases. The germline gives CDR1 SEHNR, CDR2 FQNEAQ (reference sequence). V lost 1 base, J lost 7 bases, and 6 bases stayed unmatched. This CDR3 spans 15 amino acids. The CDR3 DNA reads TGTGCCAGCAGCTTAGTTTTAGCGGGGCTGAATGAGCAGTTCTTC. Translating gives CASSLVLAGLNEQFF.